This TCR beta chain was retrieved from a study of technical replicates of blood from four donors. The germline V and J ends were trimmed by 2 bases and 4 bases, with 19 bases remaining between them. Germline-derived CDR1 and CDR2 are SGHTA and FQGNSA. The CDR3 is made up of 17 amino acids. This clone was observed once. This table comes from immunoSEQ multiplex PCR, and its TCRdb copy is limited to in-frame clones, with some not included. The table shows approximately 84,000 clones, with roughly 98% occurring only once. The chain employs TRBV7-2 and TRBJ2-3; D uncertain. This sequence originates from a human donor in good health. Sequenced input: T cells isolated from PBMCs. In nucleotides, the CDR3 is TGTGCCAGCAGCTTACTCCTCGCCAGTACCCTCCCAGATACGCAGTATTTT. This gives the protein CASSLLLASTLPDTQYF. Filled out from reference TRBV7-2 and TRBJ2-3, the complete variable domain reads GAGVSQSPSNKVTEKGKDVELRCDPISGHTALYWYRQSLGQGLEFLIYFQGNSAPDKSGLPSDRFSAERTGGSVSTLTIQRTQQEDSAVYLCASSLLLASTLPDTQYFGPGTRLTVL.